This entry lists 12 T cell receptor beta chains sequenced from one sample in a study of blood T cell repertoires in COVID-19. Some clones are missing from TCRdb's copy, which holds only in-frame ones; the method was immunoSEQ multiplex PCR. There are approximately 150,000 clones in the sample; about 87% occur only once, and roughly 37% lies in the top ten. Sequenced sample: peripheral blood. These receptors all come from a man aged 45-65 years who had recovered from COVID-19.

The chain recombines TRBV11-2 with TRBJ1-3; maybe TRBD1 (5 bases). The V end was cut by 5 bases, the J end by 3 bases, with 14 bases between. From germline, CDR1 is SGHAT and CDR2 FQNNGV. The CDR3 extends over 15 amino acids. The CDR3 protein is CASSHGTPFGNTIYF. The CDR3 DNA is TGTGCCAGCAGCCACGGGACTCCTTTTGGAAACACCATATATTTT.

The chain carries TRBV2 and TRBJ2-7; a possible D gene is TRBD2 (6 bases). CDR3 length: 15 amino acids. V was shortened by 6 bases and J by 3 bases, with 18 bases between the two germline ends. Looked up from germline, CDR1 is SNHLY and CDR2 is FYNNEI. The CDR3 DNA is TGTGCCAGCAGCGAACACGCCGGGAGAAACTACGAGCAGTACTTC. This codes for CASSEHAGRNYEQYF.

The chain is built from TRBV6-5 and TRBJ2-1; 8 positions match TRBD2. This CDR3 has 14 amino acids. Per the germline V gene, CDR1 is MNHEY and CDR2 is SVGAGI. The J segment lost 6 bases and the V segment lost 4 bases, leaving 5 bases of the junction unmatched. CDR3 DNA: TGTGCCAGCAGTTTACGGGGGGGCGGCAATGAGCAGTTCTTC. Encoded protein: CASSLRGGGNEQFF.

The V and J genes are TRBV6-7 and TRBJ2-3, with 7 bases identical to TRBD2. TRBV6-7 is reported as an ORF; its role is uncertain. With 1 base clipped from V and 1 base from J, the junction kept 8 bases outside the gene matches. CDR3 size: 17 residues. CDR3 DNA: TGTGCCAGCAGTTACTTTGTCGGGGAGGGCTGCACAGATACGCAGTATTTT. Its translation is CASSYFVGEGCTDTQYF.

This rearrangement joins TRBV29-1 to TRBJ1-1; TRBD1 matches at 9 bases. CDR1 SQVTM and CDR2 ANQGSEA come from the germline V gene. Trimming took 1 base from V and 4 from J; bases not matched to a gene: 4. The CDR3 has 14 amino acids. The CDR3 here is CSVEGTGAATEAFF. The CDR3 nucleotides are TGCAGCGTTGAAGGGACAGGGGCCGCCACTGAAGCTTTCTTT.

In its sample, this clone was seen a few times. The CDR3 region is CAEASGGIQETQYF. The DNA of the CDR3 is TGTGCCGAGGCTAGCGGAGGGATCCAAGAGACCCAGTACTTC. The chain joins TRBV6-5 to TRBJ2-5; TRBD2 agrees at 7 bases. The CDR3 runs 14 residues. Germline V gene data show CDR1 as MNHEY and CDR2 as SVGAGI. V trimming: 11 bases; J trimming: 1 base; junction bases outside the gene matches: 10.

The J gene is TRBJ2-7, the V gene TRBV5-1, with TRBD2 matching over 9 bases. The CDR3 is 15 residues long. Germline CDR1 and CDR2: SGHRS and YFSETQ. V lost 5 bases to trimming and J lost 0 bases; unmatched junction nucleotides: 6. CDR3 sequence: CASSPSGVSSYEQYF. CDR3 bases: TGCGCCAGCAGTCCTAGCGGGGTAAGCTCCTACGAGCAGTACTTC.

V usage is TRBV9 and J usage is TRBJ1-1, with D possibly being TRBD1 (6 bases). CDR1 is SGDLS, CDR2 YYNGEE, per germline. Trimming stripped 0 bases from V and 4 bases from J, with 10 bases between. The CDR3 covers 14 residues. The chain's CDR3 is CASSVGRGGTEAFF. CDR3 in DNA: TGTGCCAGCAGCGTAGGAAGGGGGGGCACTGAAGCTTTCTTT.

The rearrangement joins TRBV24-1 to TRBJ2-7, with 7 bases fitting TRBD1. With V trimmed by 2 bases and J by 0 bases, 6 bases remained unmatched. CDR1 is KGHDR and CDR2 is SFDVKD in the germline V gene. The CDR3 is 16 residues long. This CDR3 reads CATSDSNRDSSYEQYF. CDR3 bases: TGTGCCACCAGTGATTCAAATCGGGACAGCTCCTACGAGCAGTACTTC.

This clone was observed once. CDR3 in DNA: TGTGCCAGCAGCCCGGACAGGGCCCAAGAGACCCAGTACTTC. Protein: CASSPDRAQETQYF. The V gene is TRBV5-8, the J gene TRBJ2-5; 8 nucleotides agree with TRBD1. V dropped 4 bases and J dropped 1; count of bases not matched to a gene: 3. In germline, CDR1 is SGHTS, CDR2 YDEGEE. There are 14 residues in the CDR3.

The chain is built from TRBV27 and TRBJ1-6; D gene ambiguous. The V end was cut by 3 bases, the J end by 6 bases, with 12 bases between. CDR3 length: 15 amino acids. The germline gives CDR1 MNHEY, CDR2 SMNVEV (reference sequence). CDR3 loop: CASSFKPNPNSPLHF. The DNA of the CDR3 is TGTGCCAGCAGTTTTAAGCCCAATCCTAATTCACCCCTCCACTTT.

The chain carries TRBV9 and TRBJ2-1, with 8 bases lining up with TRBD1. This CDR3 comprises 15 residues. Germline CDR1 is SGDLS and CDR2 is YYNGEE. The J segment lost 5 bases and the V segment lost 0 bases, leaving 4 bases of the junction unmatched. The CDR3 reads CASSVDQGANNEQFF. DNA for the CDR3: TGTGCCAGCAGCGTAGACCAGGGGGCGAACAATGAGCAGTTCTTC.